The T cell receptor beta chain under discussion was sequenced for a study of STAT5B mutations in CD4+ large granular lymphocyte leukemia. Study-level results: Main leukemic clonotypes were patient-specific, but roughly 26% appeared at low frequency elsewhere. Higher CD4+ than CD8+ T-LGLL clonality might reflect small sample size.

Germline V lookup: CDR1 MRHNA, CDR2 SNTAGT. Trimming cost V 0 bases and J 13 bases; bases outside gene matches: 9. CDR3 length: 14 residues. A note on this clone: Its antigen is still unknown.

The table came from immunoSEQ multiplex PCR; TCRdb's copy has only in-frame clones and leaves some out. The table includes 15,000 to 20,000 clones, approximately 84% detected once. Sequenced input: CD4+ T cells from blood buffy coats. The V and J genes are TRBV6-4 and TRBJ2-1; 7 nucleotides align to TRBD2. The receptor was derived from a human donor in good health. CDR3 region: CASSDSSRGLHQFF. The CDR3 DNA reads as TGTGCCAGCAGTGACTCGAGTCGGGGACTACACCAGTTCTTC.